This note documents a single T cell receptor (beta chain) sequence. In its sample, this clone was seen a few times. Its cognate antigen has yet to be identified. No much larger clone exists at a distance of one base, and base qualities are not known. These data are taken from a study of T cell clones after liver transplantation (dated by TCRdb to about 2019). Regarding the research as a whole: The samples were obtained from ITN030ST, a randomized trial that attempted immunosuppression withdrawal within 2 years after liver transplantation. The studied cohort comprised 8 liver transplant recipients, 3 classified as tolerant and 5 as non-tolerant. Blood samples were collected pre-transplant, pre-randomization before withdrawal, and post-randomization after either full withdrawal or failed withdrawal. Until randomization at 12-24 months post-transplant, subjects were given standard immunosuppression, with no induction therapy. Tolerance meant complete immunosuppression withdrawal for at least one year without liver enzymes rising beyond twice the upper limit of normal. As an antigen-independent comparator for donor-reactive sequences, third party-reactive TCRbeta sequences were also identified from pre-transplant MLRs. Donor-reactive T cell clones were identified using TCRbeta sequencing after a pre-transplant mixed lymphocyte reaction and were then followed in post-transplant blood. Of the eight recipients, three were HCV-positive, while the remaining recipients had been transplanted for non-autoimmune, non-viral indications.

Results and caveats for the whole study, not just this receptor: After accounting for repertoire turnover, donor-reactive detection was significantly reduced in 7 of 8 subjects for CD4 and 8 of 8 for CD8. In most of the 8 subjects, regardless of tolerance or HCV status, circulating donor-reactive CD4 TCRbeta sequences dropped significantly post-transplant. Because no allograft tissue specimens were available, donor-reactive T cells may have migrated into the graft instead of being deleted. Donor-reactive sequences declined more than third party-reactive ones, suggesting partial antigen-specific deletion unrelated to withdrawal success. Because of small, heterogeneous patient numbers and non-standardized post-transplant time points, the conclusions were only preliminary. Low numbers of available donor cells limited the measurable donor-reactive repertoire in two subjects.

High-throughput TCRbeta CDR3 sequencing of frozen genomic DNA was performed by immunoSEQ, including PCR amplification, mapping, bias correction and internal controls. In the source study's methods: Only productive rearrangements were retained, with each unique TCRbeta sequence defined by its CDR3 nucleotide sequence together with its V and J gene. Donor-reactive sequences required at least 5-fold expansion in CFSE-low cells versus unstimulated pre-transplant cells and at least 0.01% frequency. Minimum frequency thresholds were set for each subject based on the unstimulated sample with the lowest template count, ensuring at least 90% detection power. Jensen-Shannon divergence between the top 1000 TCRbeta sequences post- versus pre-transplant served as the measure of repertoire turnover. Two-sided Fisher's exact tests were used to test for changes in the detection of donor-reactive sequences. TCRdb mirrors the immuneACCESS table, restricted to in-frame sequences. Some clones are absent from its copies; in checked studies, under half trace to an unresolved V gene, and the reason for the others is unknown. V and J calls and clone size are as listed in that table; D and trimming were resolved from the DNA. Present in this sample are fewer than 85,000 clones, about four fifths of which were seen just once. The top ten clones comprise around 0.72% of the sample.

Unstimulated PBMCs, after thawing, were stained for CD3, CD4 and CD8 and then FACS-sorted into CD3+CD4+ and CD3+CD8+ populations. Each of the 8 studied subjects was randomized to immunosuppression withdrawal. Genomic DNA was isolated with the Qiagen DNeasy Blood and Tissue Kit. The input for sequencing was CD4+ T cells from blood, taken 12 months after liver transplant. The receptor was derived from a human patient who received a liver transplant. Post transplant, some T cells may arise from the graft donor.

The CDR3 region has the sequence CAWSGTDLRGGYTF. The DNA is as follows: TGTGCCTGGAGTGGGACGGACCTCAGAGGGGGCTACACCTTC. The chain is assembled from TRBV30 and TRBJ1-2; the D gene is not confidently resolved. V is reduced by 1 base and J by 8 bases, leaving a spacing of 17 bases between them. According to the germline V gene (reference sequence), CDR1 reads GTSNPN and CDR2 reads SVGIG. The CDR3 covers 14 residues, taking in both the cysteine and the phenylalanine. Of all the DNA, just the CDR3 is kept, 42 bases in frame from base 1.